This T cell receptor beta chain was captured in a study of Graves' ophthalmopathy and Graves' hyperthyroidism listed by TCRdb under 2018. Regarding the study in general: Peripheral blood samples were taken at the time of initial diagnosis, before any treatment was given. An independent validation cohort comprised around 20 hyperthyroidism patients and about 16 patients who later progressed from hyperthyroidism to ophthalmopathy. In six or seven hyperthyroidism patients, the T-cell repertoires found in thyroid tissue were compared with those found in blood. In total, 135 blood samples were TCR-sequenced: approximately 42 ophthalmopathy, approximately 75 hyperthyroidism and some 17 hyperthyroidism-to-ophthalmopathy patients. TCR beta repertoire signatures were used to distinguish Graves' ophthalmopathy from Graves' hyperthyroidism and to predict progression to ophthalmopathy. The roughly 91 discovery patients were randomly split 7:3 into training and test sets. Following sampling, methimazole starting at 30 mg daily was administered to hyperthyroidism patients, and high-dose intravenous methylprednisolone was administered to ophthalmopathy patients. To explore V-J signatures that distinguish ophthalmopathy from hyperthyroidism, a discovery set of 100 patients was enrolled, made up of 43 with ophthalmopathy and some 60 with stable hyperthyroidism.

The V and J ends are trimmed by 7 bases and 6 bases, leaving 18 bases between them. The germline V gene provides CDR1 MNHEY and CDR2 SVGEGT. The CDR3 covers 14 residues, taking in both the cysteine and the phenylalanine. This entry keeps only the CDR3 DNA: 42 bases, framed from base 1. The ophthalmopathy patients had moderately to severely active disease, with a Clinical Activity Score of 3 or higher, a NOSPECS grade of 4 or higher, and a disease duration of less than 3 months. Anyone with other autoimmune diseases, uncontrolled infections, pregnancy or lactation was excluded from the study. Diagnosis relied on clinical symptoms, serum thyroxine, TRAb, thyroid ultrasound and orbital computed tomography. Using Ficoll-Paque density gradient centrifugation, PBMCs were isolated from 9.5 to 10 ml of fresh peripheral blood. Total RNA was extracted using Trizol reagent, and RNA quality was checked on an Agilent 2100 Bioanalyzer.

For repertoire sequencing, TCR beta CDR3 regions were amplified from RNA transcripts. The first round of RT-PCR was done with HTBI primers and the Qiagen OneStep RT-PCR kit, and was followed by a second round of multiplex PCR, then size selection and purification. Sequencing of the libraries was carried out on an Illumina HiSeq2000 in paired-end mode with 100 bp reads. The study's processing was this. SOAPnuke was used to process the reads, throwing out any read that had adapters, had uncalled bases, had a mean Phred below 15, or lacked an exact constant-primer or identifier match. High-quality paired reads were merged with COPE v1.2.5. Each unique nucleotide sequence was treated as a clonotype, and MiTCR v1.1 was used to align the clonotypes to the IMGT TRB V, D and J references. The analysis was limited to V-J combinations with a frequency above 0.0001, which together covered over 99% of the repertoires. A TCR clonal expansion and chaos score per V-J combination was defined as the ratio of F50 clonal expansion to chaos observed in the TCRdist matrix. Features were reduced by Welch's t-statistics and random forest to over 10 V-J combinations, which fed a naive Bayes classifier. The similarity between thyroid and blood repertoires was quantified using the Morisita-Horn index. The public reads were reprocessed in TCRdb via fastp at Q25 and MiXCR, keeping in-frame beta chains. Every CDR3 protein is listed once, alongside the most common genes and DNA of its rows. None of the V and J calls come from the authors' own analysis; TCRdb made them. The table for this sample lists about 200,000 distinct CDR3 sequences; about 32% of them were counted only once. The ten largest clones capture around 10% of the sample.

Points on this clonotype: Which antigen it targets is not known. Per-base quality was not reported, and no clone a single base away is much larger than it.

What the authors observed across the whole study: In validation, the model predicted ophthalmopathy progression with 70.59% sensitivity and roughly 72% specificity; roughly 12 predicted patients were CT-confirmed with GO in a median of around 6.5 months. Most expanded thyroid clonotypes with frequency above 0.001 were also detected in blood, suggesting blood repertoires may reflect the thyroid immune response. In cross-validation, the 13-signature model distinguished ophthalmopathy from stable hyperthyroidism with roughly 90% sensitivity and 81.08% specificity, and in the test set the corresponding values were around 80% and 75%. No statistical method was used to predetermine the sample size, and group allocation was not hidden from the investigators.

The sequencing sample was made of peripheral blood. The sequence was collected from a man aged 45-65 years with Graves' ophthalmopathy. Donor details come from another sample of the same person, matched by shared clones. Rearrangement joined TRBV6-2 or TRBV6-3 to TRBJ1-2; the D gene assignment is ambiguous. The CDR3 region has the sequence CASTKIGRLNGYTF. Here is the DNA: TGTGCCAGCACCAAAATCGGGAGGTTAAATGGCTACACCTTC.